This T cell receptor beta chain was recovered during a study of T-cell memory formation after mild COVID-19. TCRalpha and TCRbeta libraries used 5'RACE with constant-segment primers and UMIs. TCRdb reprocessed the 5' RACE reads via MiXCR and lists one record per CDR3 protein. The data show hundreds of thousands of distinct CDR3 sequences, with approximately 15% seen just once and about a fifth held by the top ten. Trimming took 4 bases from V and 2 from J, leaving 11 bases between them. This CDR3 comprises 14 residues. Germline CDR1 SGHNT, CDR2 YYREEE (reference sequence). The chain uses TRBV5-4 and TRBJ2-3; D is unresolved. This TCR derives from a man aged 18 to 29 who had mild COVID-19 (a few samples of this study predate the infection). Cell type and time point are not known. The sample consisted of PBMCs or a T cell subset sorted from them (not recorded which). As DNA, the CDR3 is TGTGCCAGCAGCCCCCGAGGCCTCACAGATACGCAGTATTTT. Protein: CASSPRGLTDTQYF.